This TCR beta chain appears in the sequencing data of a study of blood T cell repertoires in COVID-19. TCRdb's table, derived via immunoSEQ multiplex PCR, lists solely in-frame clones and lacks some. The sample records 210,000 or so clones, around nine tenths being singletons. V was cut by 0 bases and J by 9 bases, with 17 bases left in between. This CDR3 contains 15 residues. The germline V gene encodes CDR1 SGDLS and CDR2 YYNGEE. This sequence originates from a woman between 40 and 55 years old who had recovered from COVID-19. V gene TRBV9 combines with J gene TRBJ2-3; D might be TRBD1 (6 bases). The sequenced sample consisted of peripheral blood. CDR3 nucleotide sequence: TGTGCCAGCAGCGTAGTTGAAGAACTGGGGGCGACGCAGTATTTT. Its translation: CASSVVEELGATQYF.